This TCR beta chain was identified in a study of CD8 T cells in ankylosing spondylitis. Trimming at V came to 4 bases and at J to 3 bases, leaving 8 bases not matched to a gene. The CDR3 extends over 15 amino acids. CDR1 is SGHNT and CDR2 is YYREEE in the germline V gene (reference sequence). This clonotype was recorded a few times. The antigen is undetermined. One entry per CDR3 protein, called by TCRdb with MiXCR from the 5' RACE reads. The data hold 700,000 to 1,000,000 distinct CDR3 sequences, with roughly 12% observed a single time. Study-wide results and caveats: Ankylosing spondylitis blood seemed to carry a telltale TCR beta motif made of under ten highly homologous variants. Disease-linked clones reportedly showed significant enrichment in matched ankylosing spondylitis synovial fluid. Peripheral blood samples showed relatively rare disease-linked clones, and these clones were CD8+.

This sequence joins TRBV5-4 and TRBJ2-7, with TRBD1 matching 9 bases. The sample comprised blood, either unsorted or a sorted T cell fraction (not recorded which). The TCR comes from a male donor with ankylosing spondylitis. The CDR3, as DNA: TGTGCCAGCAGCCCACCCGGGACAGGGAACTACGAGCAGTACTTC. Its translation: CASSPPGTGNYEQYF.